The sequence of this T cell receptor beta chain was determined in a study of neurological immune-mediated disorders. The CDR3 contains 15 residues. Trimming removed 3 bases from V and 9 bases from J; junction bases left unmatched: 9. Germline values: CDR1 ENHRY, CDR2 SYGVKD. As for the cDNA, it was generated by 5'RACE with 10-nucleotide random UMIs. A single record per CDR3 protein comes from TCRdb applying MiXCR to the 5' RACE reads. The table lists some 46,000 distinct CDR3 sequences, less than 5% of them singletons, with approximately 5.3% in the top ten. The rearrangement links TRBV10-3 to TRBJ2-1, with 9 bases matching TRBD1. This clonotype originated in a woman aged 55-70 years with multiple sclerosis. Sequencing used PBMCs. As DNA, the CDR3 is TGTGCCATCAGTGATACGGGACAGGGAGTAAGTGAGCAGTTCTTC. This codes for CAISDTGQGVSEQFF.